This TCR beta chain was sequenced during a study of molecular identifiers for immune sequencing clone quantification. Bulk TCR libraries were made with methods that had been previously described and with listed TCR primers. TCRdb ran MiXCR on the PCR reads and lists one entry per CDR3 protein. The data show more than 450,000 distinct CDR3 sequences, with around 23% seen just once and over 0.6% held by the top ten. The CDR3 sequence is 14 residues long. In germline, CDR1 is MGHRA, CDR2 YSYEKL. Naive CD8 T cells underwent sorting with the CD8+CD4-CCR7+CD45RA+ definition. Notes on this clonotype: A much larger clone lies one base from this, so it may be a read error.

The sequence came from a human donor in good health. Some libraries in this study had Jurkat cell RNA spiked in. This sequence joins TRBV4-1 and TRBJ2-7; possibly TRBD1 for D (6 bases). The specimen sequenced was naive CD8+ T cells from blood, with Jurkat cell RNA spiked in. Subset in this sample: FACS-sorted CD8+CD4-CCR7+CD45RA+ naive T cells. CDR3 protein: CANSQTVGAEVQYF. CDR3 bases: TGCGCCAACAGCCAAACGGTGGGGGCGGAGGTGCAGTACTTC.